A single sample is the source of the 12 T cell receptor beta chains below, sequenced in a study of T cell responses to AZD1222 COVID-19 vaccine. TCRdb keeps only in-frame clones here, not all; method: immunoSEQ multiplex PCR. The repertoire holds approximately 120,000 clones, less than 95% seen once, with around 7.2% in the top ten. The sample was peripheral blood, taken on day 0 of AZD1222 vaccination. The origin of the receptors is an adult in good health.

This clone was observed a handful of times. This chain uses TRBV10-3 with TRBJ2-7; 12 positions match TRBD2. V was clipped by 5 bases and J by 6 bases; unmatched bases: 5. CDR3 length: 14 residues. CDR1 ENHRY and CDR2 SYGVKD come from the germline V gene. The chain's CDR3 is CAISLAGGAGEQYF. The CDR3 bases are TGTGCCATCAGTCTAGCGGGGGGGGCAGGCGAGCAGTACTTC.

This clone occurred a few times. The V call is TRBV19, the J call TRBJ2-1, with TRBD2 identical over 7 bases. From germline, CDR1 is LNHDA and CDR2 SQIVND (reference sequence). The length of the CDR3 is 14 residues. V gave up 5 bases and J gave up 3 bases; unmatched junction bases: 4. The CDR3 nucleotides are TGTGCCAGTAGTCAACTAGCGTTCTACAATGAGCAGTTCTTC. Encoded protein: CASSQLAFYNEQFF.

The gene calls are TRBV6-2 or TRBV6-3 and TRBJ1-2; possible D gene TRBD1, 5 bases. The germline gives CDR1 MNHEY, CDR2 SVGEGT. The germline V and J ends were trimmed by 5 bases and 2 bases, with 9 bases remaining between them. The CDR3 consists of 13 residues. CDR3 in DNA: TGTGCCAGCAGTGGAGACAGAAACTATGGCTACACCTTC. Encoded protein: CASSGDRNYGYTF.

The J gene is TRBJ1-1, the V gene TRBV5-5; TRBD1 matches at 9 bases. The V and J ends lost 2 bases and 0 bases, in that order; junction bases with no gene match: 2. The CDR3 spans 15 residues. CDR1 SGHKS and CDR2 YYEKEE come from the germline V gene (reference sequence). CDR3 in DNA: TGTGCCAGCAGCTTAACAGGGGGCCTGAACACTGAAGCTTTCTTT. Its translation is CASSLTGGLNTEAFF.

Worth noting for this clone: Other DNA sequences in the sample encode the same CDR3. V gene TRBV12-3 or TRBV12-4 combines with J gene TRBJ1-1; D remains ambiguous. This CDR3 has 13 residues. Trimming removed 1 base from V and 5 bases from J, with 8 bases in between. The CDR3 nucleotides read TGTGCCAGCAGTTTAGGGGGAGGTACTGAAGCTTTCTTT. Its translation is CASSLGGGTEAFF.

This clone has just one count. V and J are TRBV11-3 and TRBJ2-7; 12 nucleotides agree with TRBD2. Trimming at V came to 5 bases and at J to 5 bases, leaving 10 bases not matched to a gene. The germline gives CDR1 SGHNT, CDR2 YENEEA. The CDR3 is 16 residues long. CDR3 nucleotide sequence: TGTGCCAGCAGCCGACTAGCGGGAGAGACATACGACGAGCAGTACTTC. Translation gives CASSRLAGETYDEQYF.

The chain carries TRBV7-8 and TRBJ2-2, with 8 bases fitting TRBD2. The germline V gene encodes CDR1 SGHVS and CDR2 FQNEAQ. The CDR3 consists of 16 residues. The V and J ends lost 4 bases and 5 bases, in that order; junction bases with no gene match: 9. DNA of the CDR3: TGTGCCAGCAGCTCTTGGGGCATAGCGGGAACCGGGGAGCTGTTTTTT. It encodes CASSSWGIAGTGELFF.

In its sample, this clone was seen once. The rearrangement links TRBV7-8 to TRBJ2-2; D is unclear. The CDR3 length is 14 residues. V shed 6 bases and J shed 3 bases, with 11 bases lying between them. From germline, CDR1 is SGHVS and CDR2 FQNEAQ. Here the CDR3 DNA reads TGTGCCAGCAGGACGACGGTTGACACCGGGGAGCTGTTTTTT. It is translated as CASRTTVDTGELFF.

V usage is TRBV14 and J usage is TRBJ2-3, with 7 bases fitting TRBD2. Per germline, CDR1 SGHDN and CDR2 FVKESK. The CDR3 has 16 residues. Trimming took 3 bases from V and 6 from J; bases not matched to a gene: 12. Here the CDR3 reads CASSQFGLVVPDTQYF. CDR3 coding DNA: TGTGCCAGCAGCCAGTTCGGACTAGTTGTACCCGATACGCAGTATTTT.

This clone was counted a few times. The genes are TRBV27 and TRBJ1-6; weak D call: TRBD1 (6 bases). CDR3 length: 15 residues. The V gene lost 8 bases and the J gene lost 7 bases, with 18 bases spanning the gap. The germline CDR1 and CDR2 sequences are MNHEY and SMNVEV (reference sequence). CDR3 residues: CASGLQGNWNSPLHF. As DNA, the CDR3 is TGTGCCAGCGGATTACAGGGAAATTGGAATTCACCCCTCCACTTT.

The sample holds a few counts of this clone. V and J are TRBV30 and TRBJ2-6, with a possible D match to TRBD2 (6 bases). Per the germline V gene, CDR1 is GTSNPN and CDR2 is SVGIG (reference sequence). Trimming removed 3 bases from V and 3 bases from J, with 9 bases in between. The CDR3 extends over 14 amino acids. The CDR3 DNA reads TGTGCCTGGAGCCGGGGGAATGGGGCCAACGTCCTGACTTTC. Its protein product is CAWSRGNGANVLTF.

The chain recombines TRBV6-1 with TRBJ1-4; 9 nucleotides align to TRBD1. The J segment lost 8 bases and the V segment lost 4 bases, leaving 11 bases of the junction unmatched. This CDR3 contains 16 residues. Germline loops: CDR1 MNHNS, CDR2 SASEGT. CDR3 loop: CASSVNRGRGGEKLFF. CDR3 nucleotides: TGTGCCAGCAGTGTCAACAGGGGGCGGGGTGGGGAAAAACTGTTTTTT.